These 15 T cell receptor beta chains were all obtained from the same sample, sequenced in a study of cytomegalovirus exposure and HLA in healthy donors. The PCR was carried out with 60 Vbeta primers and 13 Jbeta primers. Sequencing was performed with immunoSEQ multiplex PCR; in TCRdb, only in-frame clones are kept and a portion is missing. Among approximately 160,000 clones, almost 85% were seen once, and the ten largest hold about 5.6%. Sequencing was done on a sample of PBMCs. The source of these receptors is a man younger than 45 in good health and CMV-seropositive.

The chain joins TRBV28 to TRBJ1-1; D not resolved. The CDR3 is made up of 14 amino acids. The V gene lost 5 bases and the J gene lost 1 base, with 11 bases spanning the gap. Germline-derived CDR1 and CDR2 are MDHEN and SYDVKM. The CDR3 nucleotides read TGTGCCAGCAGTCCTAACTCCGAGAACACTGAAGCTTTCTTT. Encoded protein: CASSPNSENTEAFF.

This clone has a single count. As DNA, the CDR3 is TGTGCCAGCAGCGCCACGGGGGTGAAAACAGATACGCAGTATTTT. Its translation: CASSATGVKTDTQYF. The rearrangement uses TRBV28 and TRBJ2-3; D perhaps matches TRBD2 (6 bases). The CDR3 sequence is 15 residues long. Per the germline V gene, CDR1 is MDHEN and CDR2 is SYDVKM. The V end lost 6 bases, the J end lost 3 bases, and 16 bases lay between the germline ends.

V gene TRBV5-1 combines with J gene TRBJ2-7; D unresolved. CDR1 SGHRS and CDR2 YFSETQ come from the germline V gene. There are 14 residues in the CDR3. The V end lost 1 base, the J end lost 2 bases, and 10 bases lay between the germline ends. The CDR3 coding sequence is TGCGCCAGCAGCTTGATGGGCACAACCTACGAGCAGTACTTC. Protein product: CASSLMGTTYEQYF. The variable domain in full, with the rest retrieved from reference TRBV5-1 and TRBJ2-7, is KAGVTQTPRYLIKTRGQQVTLSCSPISGHRSVSWYQQTPGQGLQFLFEYFSETQRNKGNFPGRFSGRQFSNSRSEMNVSTLELGDSALYLCASSLMGTTYEQYFGPGTRLTVT.

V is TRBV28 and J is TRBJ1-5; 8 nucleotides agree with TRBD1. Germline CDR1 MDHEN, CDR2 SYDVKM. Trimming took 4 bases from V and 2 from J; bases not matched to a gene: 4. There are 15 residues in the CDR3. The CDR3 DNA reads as TGTGCCAGCAGTTCCCCGGGACAGGGCAATCAGCCCCAGCATTTT. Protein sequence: CASSSPGQGNQPQHF.

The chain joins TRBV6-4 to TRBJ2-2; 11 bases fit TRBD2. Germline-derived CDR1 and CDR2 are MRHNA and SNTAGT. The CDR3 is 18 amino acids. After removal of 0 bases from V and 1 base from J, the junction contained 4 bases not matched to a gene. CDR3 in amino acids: CASSDSKLAGGNTGELFF. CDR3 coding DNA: TGTGCCAGCAGTGACTCGAAGCTAGCGGGGGGGAACACCGGGGAGCTGTTTTTT.

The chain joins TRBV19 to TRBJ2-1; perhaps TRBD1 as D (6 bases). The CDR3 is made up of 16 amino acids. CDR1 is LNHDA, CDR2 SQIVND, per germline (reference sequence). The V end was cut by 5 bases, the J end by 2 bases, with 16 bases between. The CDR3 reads CASSAFQGFTYNEQFF. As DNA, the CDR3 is TGTGCCAGTAGTGCTTTTCAGGGGTTTACCTACAATGAGCAGTTCTTC.

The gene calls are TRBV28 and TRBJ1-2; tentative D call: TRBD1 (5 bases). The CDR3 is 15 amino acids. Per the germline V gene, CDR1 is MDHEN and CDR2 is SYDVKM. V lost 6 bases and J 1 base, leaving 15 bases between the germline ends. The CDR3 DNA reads TGTGCCAGCAGATCCTTCGGACACCTTAACTATGGCTACACCTTC. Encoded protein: CASRSFGHLNYGYTF.

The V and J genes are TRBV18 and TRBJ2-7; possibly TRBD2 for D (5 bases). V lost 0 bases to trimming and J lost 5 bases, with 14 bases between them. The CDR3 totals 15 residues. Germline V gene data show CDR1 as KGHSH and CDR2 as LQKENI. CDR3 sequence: CASSPPRGLNHEQYF. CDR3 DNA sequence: TGTGCCAGCTCACCACCCCGCGGGCTAAACCACGAGCAGTACTTC.

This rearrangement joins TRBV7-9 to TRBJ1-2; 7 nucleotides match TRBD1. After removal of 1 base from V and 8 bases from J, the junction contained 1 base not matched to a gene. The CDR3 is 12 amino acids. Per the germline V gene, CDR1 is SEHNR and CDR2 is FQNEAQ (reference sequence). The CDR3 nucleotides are TGTGCCAGCAGCTTAGGGACAGGAGGCTACACCTTC. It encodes CASSLGTGGYTF.

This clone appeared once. This CDR3 is CASSTGDQETQYF. Here the CDR3 DNA reads TGTGCCAGCAGCACAGGGGACCAAGAGACCCAGTACTTC. The gene calls are TRBV27 and TRBJ2-5, with 7 nucleotides matching TRBD1. The CDR3 is made up of 13 amino acids. Germline assignment: CDR1 MNHEY and CDR2 SMNVEV (reference sequence). The ends lost 6 bases at V and 0 bases at J; junction bases unmatched: 1.

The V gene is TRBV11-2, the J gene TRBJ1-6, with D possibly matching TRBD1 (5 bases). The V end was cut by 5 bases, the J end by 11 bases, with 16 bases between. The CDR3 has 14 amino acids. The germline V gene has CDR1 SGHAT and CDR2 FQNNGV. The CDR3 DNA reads TGTGCCAGCAGCCCCAGCCAGGGCCAAACACCCCTCCACTTT. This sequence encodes CASSPSQGQTPLHF.

The CDR3 sequence is CASSEGSGADTQYF. For the CDR3, the DNA is TGTGCCAGCAGTGAGGGAAGCGGGGCAGATACGCAGTATTTT. This rearrangement joins TRBV6-4 to TRBJ2-3; 7 nucleotides align to TRBD2. Germline V gene lookup returns CDR1 MRHNA and CDR2 SNTAGT. V was clipped by 3 bases and J by 4 bases; unmatched bases: 4. This CDR3 is 14 amino acids long.

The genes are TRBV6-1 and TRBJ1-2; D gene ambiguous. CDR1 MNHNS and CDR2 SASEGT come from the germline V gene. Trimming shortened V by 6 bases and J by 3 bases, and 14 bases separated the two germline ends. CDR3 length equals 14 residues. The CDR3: CASRTAGGHYGYTF. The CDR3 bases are TGTGCCAGCAGAACAGCAGGCGGGCACTATGGCTACACCTTC.

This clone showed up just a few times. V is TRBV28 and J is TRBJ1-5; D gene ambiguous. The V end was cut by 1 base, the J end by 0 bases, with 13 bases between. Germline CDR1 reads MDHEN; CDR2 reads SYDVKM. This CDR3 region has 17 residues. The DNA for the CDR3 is TGTGCCAGCAGTTTATTGCAGGAAAGCTATAGCAATCAGCCCCAGCATTTT. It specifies CASSLLQESYSNQPQHF.

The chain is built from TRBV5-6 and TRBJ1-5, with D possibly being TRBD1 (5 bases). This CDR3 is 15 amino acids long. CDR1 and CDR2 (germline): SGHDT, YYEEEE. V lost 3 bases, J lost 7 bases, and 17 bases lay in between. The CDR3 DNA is TGTGCCAGCAGCTCCGGCCCGCCGGGGGAGCAGCCCCAGCATTTT. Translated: CASSSGPPGEQPQHF.